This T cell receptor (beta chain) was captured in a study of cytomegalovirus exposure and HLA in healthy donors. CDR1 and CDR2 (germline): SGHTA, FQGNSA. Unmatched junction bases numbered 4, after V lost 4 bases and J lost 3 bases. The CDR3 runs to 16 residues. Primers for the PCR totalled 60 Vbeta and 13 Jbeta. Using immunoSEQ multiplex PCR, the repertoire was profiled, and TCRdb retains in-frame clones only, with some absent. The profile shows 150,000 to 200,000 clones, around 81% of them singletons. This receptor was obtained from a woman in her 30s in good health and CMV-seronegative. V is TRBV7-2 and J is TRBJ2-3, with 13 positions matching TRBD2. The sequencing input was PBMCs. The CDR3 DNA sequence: TGTGCCAGCAGCTCAGGACTAGCGGGGGATACAGATACGCAGTATTTT. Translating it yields CASSSGLAGDTDTQYF.